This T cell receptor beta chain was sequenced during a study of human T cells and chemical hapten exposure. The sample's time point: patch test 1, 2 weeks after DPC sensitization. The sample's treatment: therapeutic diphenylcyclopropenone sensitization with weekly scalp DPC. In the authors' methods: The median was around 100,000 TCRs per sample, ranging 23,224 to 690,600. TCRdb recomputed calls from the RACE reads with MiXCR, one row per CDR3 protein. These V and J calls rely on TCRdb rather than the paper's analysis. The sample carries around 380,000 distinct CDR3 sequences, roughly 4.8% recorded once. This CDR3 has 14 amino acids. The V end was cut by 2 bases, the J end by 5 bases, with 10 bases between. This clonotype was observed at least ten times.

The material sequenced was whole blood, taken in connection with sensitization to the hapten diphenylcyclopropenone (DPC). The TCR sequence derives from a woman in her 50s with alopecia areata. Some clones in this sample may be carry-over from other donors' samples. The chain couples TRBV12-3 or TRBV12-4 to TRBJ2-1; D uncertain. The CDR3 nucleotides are TGTGCCAGCAGTTTATCGGCAGGCAACAATGAGCAGTTCTTC. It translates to CASSLSAGNNEQFF.